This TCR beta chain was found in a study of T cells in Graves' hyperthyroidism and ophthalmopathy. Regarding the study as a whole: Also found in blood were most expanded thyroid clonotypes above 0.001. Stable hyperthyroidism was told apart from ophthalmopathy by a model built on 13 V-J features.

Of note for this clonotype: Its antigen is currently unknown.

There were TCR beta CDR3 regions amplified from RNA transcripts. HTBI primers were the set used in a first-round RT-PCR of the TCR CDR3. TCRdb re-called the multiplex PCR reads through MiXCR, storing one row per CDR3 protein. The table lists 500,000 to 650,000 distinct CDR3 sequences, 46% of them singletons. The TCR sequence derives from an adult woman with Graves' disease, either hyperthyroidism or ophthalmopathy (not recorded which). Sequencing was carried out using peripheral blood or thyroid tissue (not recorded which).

The CDR3 sequence is CASRAGGYNEQFF. As DNA, the CDR3 is TGTGCCAGCAGGGCCGGAGGCTACAATGAGCAGTTCTTC. V is TRBV2 and J is TRBJ2-1; tentatively, D is TRBD2 (5 bases). Trimming took off 6 bases at V and 3 bases at J, with 9 bases between the two ends. The V gene's germline CDR1 is SNHLY and CDR2 FYNNEI. CDR3 length equals 13 residues.